The 10 T cell receptor beta chains in this list originate from one sample, sequenced in a study of shared clonotypes between healthy human individuals. The data were produced by immunoSEQ multiplex PCR, yet TCRdb's version contains in-frame clones alone and is incomplete. Of 2 million to 2.5 million clones in the sample, less than 95% were seen once. Specimen: naive CD4+ T cells from PBMCs. Subset of the sample: CD45RA+ positively selected. The source of these receptors is a man in his late teens or twenties in good health. Some clones in this sample may be carry-over from other donors' samples.

The chain has TRBV9 and TRBJ2-2; the D is unclear. The length of the CDR3 is 15 residues. Looked up from germline, CDR1 is SGDLS and CDR2 is YYNGEE. Between the trimmed V and J ends, which lost 0 bases and 6 bases, there was a span of 12 bases. CDR3 loop: CASSVAAQTAGELFF. DNA for the CDR3: TGTGCCAGCAGCGTAGCGGCCCAGACCGCCGGGGAGCTGTTTTTT.

The V call is TRBV7-9, the J call TRBJ2-2; possibly TRBD1 for D (6 bases). The germline V gene has CDR1 SEHNR and CDR2 FQNEAQ (reference sequence). With 5 bases removed from V and 0 bases from J, the gap between germline ends came to 10 bases. There are 15 residues in the CDR3. The chain's CDR3 is CASSPGHPNTGELFF. CDR3 in DNA: TGTGCCAGCAGCCCGGGACACCCGAACACCGGGGAGCTGTTTTTT.

The J gene is TRBJ2-1, the V gene TRBV10-1; D gene unclear. Deletions cut 4 bases from V and 3 bases from J, with 13 bases between. CDR1 and CDR2 from the germline V gene are WNHNN and SYGVQD (reference sequence). CDR3 length: 15 residues. CDR3 in amino acids: CASSAFSGFYNEQFF. The CDR3 bases are TGCGCCAGCAGTGCATTCTCAGGATTCTACAATGAGCAGTTCTTC.

The rearrangement links TRBV5-5 to TRBJ2-7; D perhaps matches TRBD2 (6 bases). The germline V and J ends were trimmed by 1 base and 2 bases, with 28 bases remaining between them. The germline V gene has CDR1 SGHKS and CDR2 YYEKEE (reference sequence). This CDR3 has 20 residues. The CDR3 DNA is TGTGCCAGCAGCTTGACTTGGAGAGGAGGACCGGGAGTCTACCCCTACGAGCAGTACTTC. It translates to CASSLTWRGGPGVYPYEQYF.

This rearrangement joins TRBV5-6 to TRBJ1-1, with D tentatively TRBD1 (6 bases). The CDR3 spans 14 residues. Germline CDR1 reads SGHDT; CDR2 reads YYEEEE. Deletions cut 2 bases from V and 5 bases from J, with 13 bases between. The CDR3 loop is CASSFQGQRTEAFF. CDR3 bases: TGTGCCAGCAGCTTCCAGGGGCAGAGAACTGAAGCTTTCTTT.

The CDR3 reads CASSPHREKLFF. The DNA for the CDR3 is TGTGCCAGTAGTCCCCATCGGGAAAAACTGTTTTTT. The chain uses TRBV19 and TRBJ1-4; the D is unclear. The CDR3 length is 12 residues. The germline V gene encodes CDR1 LNHDA and CDR2 SQIVND (reference sequence). V lost 5 bases, J lost 8 bases, and 9 bases lay in between.

The genes are TRBV15 and TRBJ1-5; D ambiguous. Looked up from germline, CDR1 is LNHNV and CDR2 is YYDKDF (reference sequence). The CDR3 is made up of 15 amino acids. V was pared by 0 bases and J by 6 bases, with 12 bases between. CDR3 nucleotides: TGTGCCACCAGCAGAGATTTGAATATGGTTCAGCCCCAGCATTTT. Translating it yields CATSRDLNMVQPQHF.

The rearrangement uses TRBV28 and TRBJ2-2; 9 bases are shared with TRBD2. The V and J ends lost 4 bases and 8 bases, in that order; junction bases with no gene match: 8. The CDR3 has 15 amino acids. The germline CDR1 and CDR2 sequences are MDHEN and SYDVKM. The CDR3 is CASSSPGLARGELFF. The CDR3 DNA sequence: TGTGCCAGCAGTTCCCCGGGACTAGCTAGGGGGGAGCTGTTTTTT.

This chain joins TRBV11-3 and TRBJ2-1, with a tentative D call TRBD1 (6 bases). Trimming took off 5 bases at V and 4 bases at J, with 15 bases between the two ends. CDR1 SGHNT and CDR2 YENEEA come from the germline V gene. The CDR3 extends over 15 amino acids. The DNA for the CDR3 is TGTGCCAGCAGCGCAGGGGCAGGGTCTTACAATGAGCAGTTCTTC. As protein: CASSAGAGSYNEQFF.

Turning to this clone: The same CDR3 can be traced to other DNA sequences in this sample. This chain links TRBV7-2 with TRBJ1-1; weak D call: TRBD1 (5 bases). Trimming pared 0 bases from V and 5 bases from J, leaving 7 bases between. There are 13 residues in the CDR3. Per germline, CDR1 SGHTA and CDR2 FQGNSA. Here the CDR3 DNA reads TGTGCCAGCAGCTTAGCGCCAGGGACTGAAGCTTTCTTT. This translates into CASSLAPGTEAFF.